These 21 T cell receptor beta chains originate from one sample sequenced in a study of post-analysis software for immune sequencing data. The study's findings and limits: In patients, about 5 TRBV segments were more frequent than in controls, with TRBV5-6, TRBV5-1 and TRBV20-1 among them.

Unique molecular identifiers tagged the TCR beta cDNA libraries. TCRdb called the PCR reads again in MiXCR, with one record for every CDR3 protein. The sample carries some 690,000 distinct CDR3 sequences, 25% to 30% recorded once. For these receptors, no antigen is known. Sequenced material: blood. The source of these receptors is a girl between 10 and 17 years old with multiple sclerosis.

This clonotype turned up a few times. The chain has TRBV20-1 and TRBJ1-6; 8 bases align to TRBD1. CDR3 length: 13 residues. The V gene end was trimmed by 5 bases and the J gene end by 14 bases; junction bases not matched to a gene: 11. Germline CDR1 and CDR2: DFQATT and SNEGSKA (reference sequence). CDR3 DNA: TGCAGTGCTCGGGCAGGGGGCGGCGAGACCCTCCACTTT. This gives the protein CSARAGGGETLHF.

This clonotype has more than one count but fewer than ten. This chain links TRBV3-1 with TRBJ2-5; maybe TRBD2 (5 bases). This CDR3 is built from 15 residues. V lost 3 bases and J 2 bases, leaving 13 bases between the germline ends. Germline lookup yields CDR1 LGHDT and CDR2 YNNKEL (reference sequence). The CDR3 spells CASSQGSRGQETQYF. The CDR3 DNA sequence: TGTGCCAGCAGCCAGGGGTCCCGGGGTCAAGAGACCCAGTACTTC.

To note about this clonotype: One end of the junction does not line up with germline, which may come from a read error. The chain links TRBV10-3 to TRBJ2-1, with D perhaps given as TRBD1 or TRBD2 (5 bases each). Per germline, CDR1 ENHRY and CDR2 SYGVKD. The CDR3 has 16 amino acids. CDR3: CAISDGIRDGNNGQFF. CDR3 nucleotides: TGTGCCATCAGTGACGGGATCAGGGACGGTAATAATGGGCAGTTCTTC.

The CDR3 DNA sequence: TGTGCCAGCCCCCTCACCCCGACTAGAACGGGGCCTGAGCAGTTCTTC. It codes for CASPLTPTRTGPEQFF. The J gene is TRBJ2-1, the V gene TRBV12-3 or TRBV12-4; a weak D match, TRBD2 (6 bases). V was trimmed by 8 bases and J by 9 bases, leaving 26 bases between them. The CDR3 contains 16 residues.

CDR3 sequence: CASSQEFQTLAKNIQYF. The CDR3 nucleotides are TGTGCCAGCAGCCAAGAATTTCAAACATTAGCCAAAAACATTCAGTACTTC. This rearrangement joins TRBV7-2 to TRBJ2-4; no definite D call. The CDR3 length is 17 residues. Looked up from germline, CDR1 is SGHTA and CDR2 is FQGNSA. V gave up 5 bases and J gave up 0 bases, with 17 bases separating them.

The rearrangement links TRBV20-1 to TRBJ2-3; no reliable D call. From germline, CDR1 is DFQATT and CDR2 SNEGSKA (reference sequence). The V and J ends lost 3 bases and 1 base respectively, with 11 bases between them. This CDR3 spans 14 amino acids. CDR3 coding DNA: TGCAGTGCTAGTCACGGTGATGGCACAGATACGCAGTATTTT. Protein: CSASHGDGTDTQYF.

This clonotype was counted a few times. CDR3 sequence reads: CASSLAVQGFGQETQYF. CDR3 DNA: TGTGCCAGCAGCTTAGCGGTCCAGGGGTTTGGCCAAGAGACCCAGTACTTC. The gene calls are TRBV7-2 and TRBJ2-5; D may be TRBD1 (6 bases). This CDR3 comprises 17 residues. Germline-derived CDR1 and CDR2 are SGHTA and FQGNSA. V was shortened by 0 bases and J by 1 base, with 15 bases between the two germline ends.

This clonotype was counted only a few times. V usage is TRBV10-3 and J usage is TRBJ2-1; TRBD2 is a possible D gene (6 bases). In germline, CDR1 is ENHRY, CDR2 SYGVKD. V was clipped by 10 bases and J by 6 bases, with 19 bases between them. This CDR3 spans 14 amino acids. The CDR3 sequence is CATESGLSINEQFF. As DNA, the CDR3 is TGTGCCACGGAATCGGGACTTAGCATCAATGAGCAGTTCTTC.

The V gene is TRBV20-1, the J gene TRBJ2-4; 9 nucleotides line up with TRBD1. Judging by the DNA end, TRBJ2-7 fits better; the J call may be wrong. CDR1 and CDR2 from the germline V gene are DFQATT and SNEGSKA (reference sequence). The CDR3 contains 16 residues. The chain's CDR3 is CSAREIGTGQFYEQYF. CDR3 DNA: TGCAGTGCTAGAGAGATAGGGACAGGGCAATTTTACGAGCAGTACTTC.

The CDR3 DNA sequence: TGTGCCACCCGATCTAGCGGGAGTGGAACCTACAATGAGCAGTTCTTC. It yields the protein CATRSSGSGTYNEQFF. The rearrangement joins TRBV6-2 or TRBV6-3 to TRBJ2-1; 10 bases line up with TRBD2. V was clipped by 10 bases and J by 2 bases; unmatched bases: 11. CDR1 MNHEY and CDR2 SVGEGT come from the germline V gene. The CDR3 is made up of 16 amino acids.

This clonotype has just a few counts. The chain recombines TRBV20-1 with TRBJ2-1; 14 nucleotides agree with TRBD2. CDR1 DFQATT and CDR2 SNEGSKA come from the germline V gene (reference sequence). The CDR3 sequence is 15 residues long. V lost 8 bases, J lost 12 bases, and 15 bases stayed unmatched. CDR3 sequence reads: CSLPRGTSGGLRQFF. CDR3 sequence (DNA): TGCAGTCTCCCCCGGGGGACTAGCGGGGGTCTCAGGCAGTTCTTC.

This clonotype was observed a few times. V usage is TRBV15 and J usage is TRBJ2-5, with TRBD1 matching over 11 bases. The CDR3 contains 16 residues. Germline V lookup: CDR1 LNHNV, CDR2 YYDKDF (reference sequence). Losses at the gene ends were 1 base for V and 5 bases for J; bases not matched to a gene: 6. This CDR3 reads CATSRVRTGGRETQYF. The CDR3 coding sequence is TGTGCCACCAGCAGAGTACGGACAGGGGGCCGGGAGACCCAGTACTTC.

This rearrangement joins TRBV14 to TRBJ2-3; either TRBD1 or TRBD2 may supply D (6 bases each). The CDR3 is made up of 13 amino acids. Germline CDR1 reads SGHDN; CDR2 reads FVKESK. Trimming pared 5 bases from V and 6 bases from J, leaving 12 bases between. CDR3 loop: CASSGGPGDTQYF. Written as DNA, the CDR3 is TGTGCCAGCAGCGGGGGGCCCGGGGATACGCAGTATTTT.

The chain carries TRBV5-1 and TRBJ2-5, with D possibly called TRBD1 or TRBD2 (5 bases each). This CDR3 region has 16 residues. Deletions cut 2 bases from V and 0 bases from J, with 14 bases between. Germline CDR1 reads SGHRS; CDR2 reads YFSETQ. The chain's CDR3 is CASSFAGDGYQETQYF. In DNA, the CDR3 is TGCGCCAGCAGCTTCGCCGGGGACGGTTACCAAGAGACCCAGTACTTC.

The rearrangement links TRBV20-1 to TRBJ2-4; D might be TRBD1 (5 bases). CDR1 DFQATT and CDR2 SNEGSKA come from the germline V gene (reference sequence). The CDR3 contains 16 residues. V shed 1 base and J shed 0 bases, with 13 bases lying between them. This CDR3 reads CSARGSGRVAKNIQYF. The CDR3 region has the DNA TGCAGTGCTAGAGGTTCGGGCAGGGTAGCCAAAAACATTCAGTACTTC.

This clonotype was seen repeatedly, ten times or more. The chain couples TRBV28 to TRBJ2-7; D possibly matches TRBD1 or TRBD2 (5 bases each). The CDR3 sequence is 14 residues long. Trimming pared 5 bases from V and 0 bases from J, leaving 11 bases between. Germline V lookup: CDR1 MDHEN, CDR2 SYDVKM. CDR3 sequence: CASSGTDSSYEQYF. DNA for the CDR3: TGTGCCAGCAGTGGGACGGATAGCTCCTACGAGCAGTACTTC.

The chain couples TRBV20-1 to TRBJ2-1, with D unresolved. Germline lookup yields CDR1 DFQATT and CDR2 SNEGSKA (reference sequence). V was trimmed by 2 bases and J by 4 bases, leaving 12 bases between them. The CDR3 is made up of 14 amino acids. The CDR3 is CSARSREVYNEQFF. For the CDR3, the DNA is TGCAGTGCTAGATCTAGGGAAGTTTACAATGAGCAGTTCTTC.

The chain employs TRBV20-1 and TRBJ2-5; D not resolved. The CDR3 runs to 12 residues. The V gene's germline CDR1 is DFQATT and CDR2 SNEGSKA (reference sequence). The CDR3 nucleotides read TGCAGGGCTCCGGATCCTGAAGAGACCCAGTACTTC. Its protein product is CRAPDPEETQYF.

This clonotype came up a few times. This chain's CDR3 is CASSLFPSGWTGNEQFF. The CDR3 nucleotides are TGTGCCAGCAGCTTATTTCCTAGCGGGTGGACGGGCAATGAGCAGTTCTTC. V and J are TRBV11-2 and TRBJ2-1; 8 bases agree with TRBD2. The CDR3 covers 17 residues. Germline V gene data show CDR1 as SGHAT and CDR2 as FQNNGV. V was clipped by 2 bases and J by 6 bases; unmatched bases: 12.

This clonotype was observed at least ten times. CDR3 sequence reads: CSAWGAGNSPLHF. The DNA of the CDR3 is TGCAGTGCTTGGGGCGCGGGTAATTCACCCCTCCACTTT. The chain carries TRBV20-1 and TRBJ1-6; D may be TRBD1 (5 bases). CDR1 is DFQATT, CDR2 SNEGSKA, per germline (reference sequence). The V and J ends lost 5 bases and 6 bases respectively, with 11 bases between them. The CDR3 covers 13 residues.

V usage is TRBV29-1 and J usage is TRBJ2-3; 12 bases align to TRBD2. Germline assignment: CDR1 SQVTM and CDR2 ANQGSEA. The V gene end was trimmed by 4 bases and the J gene end by 3 bases; junction bases not matched to a gene: 14. This CDR3 has 18 amino acids. CDR3 in amino acids: CSVGQGSASGRETDTQYF. The DNA for the CDR3 is TGCAGCGTTGGCCAAGGGTCTGCTAGCGGGAGGGAAACAGATACGCAGTATTTT.